One sample yielded the 20 T cell receptor beta chains listed below, sequenced in a study of cytomegalovirus exposure and HLA in healthy donors. The PCR used 60 Vbeta and 13 Jbeta primers. Sequencing used immunoSEQ multiplex PCR; TCRdb keeps in-frame clones, though not all of them. The table shows 200,000 to 250,000 clones, with 70% to 80% occurring only once. Specimen: PBMCs. Receptors were obtained from a woman aged 25 to 45 in good health and CMV-seronegative.

J is TRBJ2-1 and V is TRBV13, with D uncertain. Trimming stripped 5 bases from V and 8 bases from J, with 7 bases between. In germline, CDR1 is PRHDT, CDR2 FYEKMQ (reference sequence). The CDR3 extends over 11 amino acids. The CDR3: CASSLIDEQFF. The CDR3 nucleotides are TGTGCCAGCAGCCTGATAGATGAGCAGTTCTTC.

The chain employs TRBV27 and TRBJ2-2, with 8 bases fitting TRBD2. This CDR3 region has 15 residues. Trimming removed 5 bases from V and 7 bases from J; junction bases left unmatched: 9. Germline V lookup: CDR1 MNHEY, CDR2 SMNVEV (reference sequence). In DNA, the CDR3 is TGTGCCAGCAGTCTAACAGCGGGAGTGGTCGGGGAGCTGTTTTTT. Its translation is CASSLTAGVVGELFF.

The chain employs TRBV5-1 and TRBJ2-7; 12 bases align to TRBD2. The V gene end was trimmed by 4 bases and the J gene end by 5 bases; junction bases not matched to a gene: 10. The CDR3 sequence is 16 residues long. Germline V gene data show CDR1 as SGHRS and CDR2 as YFSETQ. CDR3 protein: CASSRLTSGSAHEQYF. For the CDR3, the DNA is TGCGCCAGCAGCCGCCTGACTAGCGGGAGTGCCCACGAGCAGTACTTC.

This clone was counted only a few times. The rearrangement uses TRBV5-6 and TRBJ2-7, with 11 bases matching TRBD2. J lost 3 bases, V lost 4 bases, and 6 bases had no gene match. The germline gives CDR1 SGHDT, CDR2 YYEEEE. The CDR3 extends over 15 amino acids. The CDR3 region is CASSGGTSGYYEQYF. CDR3 coding DNA: TGTGCCAGCAGCGGAGGGACTAGCGGATACTACGAGCAGTACTTC.

The rearrangement uses TRBV5-1 and TRBJ1-2, with 7 bases that match TRBD1. The length of the CDR3 is 13 residues. V shed 0 bases, J shed 4 bases, and the junction held 0 bases outside the gene matches. The germline gives CDR1 SGHRS, CDR2 YFSETQ. This chain's CDR3 is CASSLDRGYGYTF. The CDR3 DNA reads as TGCGCCAGCAGCTTGGACAGGGGCTATGGCTACACCTTC.

Here the CDR3 reads CASSLERAFYEQYF. In nucleotides, the CDR3 is TGTGCCAGCAGCTTAGAACGAGCATTCTACGAGCAGTACTTC. The chain links TRBV7-9 to TRBJ2-7; D is unresolved. The CDR3 length is 14 residues. Germline CDR1 reads SEHNR; CDR2 reads FQNEAQ (reference sequence). Trimming removed 1 base from V and 3 bases from J, with 10 bases in between.

The genes are TRBV6-1 and TRBJ2-7; 7 positions match TRBD1. V shed 6 bases and J 3 bases; nucleotides not matched to a gene: 2. This CDR3 spans 12 amino acids. In germline, CDR1 is MNHNS, CDR2 SASEGT. CDR3 coding DNA: TGTGCCAGCAGCACAGGGGACTACGAGCAGTACTTC. Its protein is CASSTGDYEQYF.

The chain combines TRBV29-1 with TRBJ1-2; D not resolved. Trimming took 0 bases from V and 4 from J, leaving 6 bases between them. Germline lookup yields CDR1 SQVTM and CDR2 ANQGSEA. This CDR3 is 12 amino acids long. The CDR3 spells CSVEESSYGYTF. The CDR3 nucleotides read TGCAGCGTTGAAGAGTCGTCCTATGGCTACACCTTC.

The rearrangement links TRBV6-5 to TRBJ1-1, with D tentatively TRBD1 (6 bases). The CDR3 contains 14 residues. CDR1 and CDR2 (germline): MNHEY, SVGAGI. The V and J ends lost 8 bases and 1 base respectively, with 14 bases between them. CDR3 region: CASGRGRQNTEAFF. CDR3 DNA: TGTGCCAGCGGCAGGGGCAGACAGAACACTGAAGCTTTCTTT.

This clone occurred a few times. V usage is TRBV5-1 and J usage is TRBJ1-1; no firm D call. The CDR3 totals 13 residues. Germline V gene sequence: CDR1 SGHRS, CDR2 YFSETQ. The germline V and J ends were trimmed by 3 bases and 3 bases, with 9 bases remaining between them. CDR3 loop: CASSYTRDTEAFF. DNA for the CDR3: TGCGCCAGCAGCTATACGCGGGACACTGAAGCTTTCTTT.

This clone showed up just a few times. This rearrangement joins TRBV12-1 to TRBJ2-1; TRBD2, the table's D call, lacks a check against the DNA. TRBV12-1 is reported as a pseudogene. The CDR3 spans 15 residues. The CDR3 nucleotides are TGTGCCAGCAGCCTACCGGGACTATCGTACAATGAGCAGTTCTTC. Translation gives CASSLPGLSYNEQFF.

The chain carries TRBV10-2 and TRBJ2-5; TRBD2 agrees at 8 bases. The J call is uncertain, as TRBJ2-7 better fits the DNA end. Germline CDR1 and CDR2: WSHSY and SAAADI. CDR3 length equals 14 residues. CDR3 nucleotide sequence: TGCGCCAGCAGCTTGGGACTAGAAGGTAACGAGCAGTACTTC. Translated, it gives CASSLGLEGNEQYF.

The sample holds one count of this clone. The V gene is TRBV29-1, the J gene TRBJ2-1, with 11 positions matching TRBD2. J lost 6 bases, V lost 5 bases, and 12 bases had no gene match. Germline loops: CDR1 SQVTM, CDR2 ANQGSEA. This CDR3 is built from 16 residues. The CDR3 loop is CSVLLLTSGAFNEQFF. CDR3 coding DNA: TGCAGCGTTCTTCTCCTGACTAGCGGGGCGTTCAATGAGCAGTTCTTC.

This clone showed up just a few times. The chain combines TRBV30 with TRBJ1-1, with D tentatively TRBD1 (6 bases). The germline gives CDR1 GTSNPN, CDR2 SVGIG (reference sequence). The CDR3 covers 14 residues. V was clipped by 3 bases and J by 8 bases, with 19 bases between them. The CDR3 DNA reads as TGTGCCTGGAGCAGGGGCCGGGGGGCGGCGGAAGCTTTCTTT. Amino acid sequence: CAWSRGRGAAEAFF.

As concerns this clone: A junction boundary mismatches the germline segment, possibly from a read error. This chain links TRBV6-5 with TRBJ1-6; D unclear. Germline values: CDR1 MNHEY, CDR2 SVGAGI. The length of the CDR3 is 14 residues. CDR3 residues: CASSYENTYSPPHF. CDR3 in DNA: TGTGCCAGCAGTTACGAGAATACCTATTCCCCCCCCCACTTT.

The V gene is TRBV7-9, the J gene TRBJ2-3; unclear D gene. The CDR3 extends over 14 amino acids. Germline V CDR1 and CDR2: SEHNR, FQNEAQ (reference sequence). The ends were cut back, 3 bases at V and 3 bases at J, with 10 bases in the middle. The CDR3 region has the DNA TGTGCCAGCAGCTTGGGCCACCCTACAGATACGCAGTATTTT. The encoded protein is CASSLGHPTDTQYF.

CDR3 nucleotide sequence: TGTGCCAGTAGTCCGGGGGACAGCGTCTCTGGAAACACCATATATTTT. Amino acid sequence: CASSPGDSVSGNTIYF. The chain recombines TRBV19 with TRBJ1-3; TRBD1 aligns across 7 bases. This CDR3 comprises 16 residues. V trimming: 5 bases; J trimming: 0 bases; junction bases outside the gene matches: 7. The germline V gene has CDR1 LNHDA and CDR2 SQIVND (reference sequence).

This clone turned up a few times. The rearrangement links TRBV30 to TRBJ1-1; D remains ambiguous. CDR3 length: 12 amino acids. Germline V gives CDR1 GTSNPN, CDR2 SVGIG (reference sequence). V lost 0 bases, J lost 4 bases, and 6 bases lay in between. The CDR3 nucleotides are TGTGCCTGGAGTGTACAAAGCACTGAAGCTTTCTTT. It yields the protein CAWSVQSTEAFF.

The chain couples TRBV25-1 to TRBJ2-5; unclear D gene. Per the germline V gene, CDR1 is MGHDK and CDR2 is SYGVNS. This CDR3 spans 13 amino acids. Between the trimmed V and J ends, which lost 1 base and 5 bases, there was a span of 8 bases. CDR3: CASSESGSETQYF. CDR3 DNA sequence: TGTGCCAGCAGTGAATCAGGTTCGGAGACCCAGTACTTC.

V and J are TRBV11-2 and TRBJ1-2; no clear D. Germline V CDR1 and CDR2: SGHAT, FQNNGV. Between the trimmed V and J ends, which lost 0 bases and 4 bases, there was a span of 15 bases. The CDR3 has 16 amino acids. CDR3 DNA sequence: TGTGCCAGCAGCTTAGATCCGGGTCGGATAGGCTATGGCTACACCTTC. Translating gives CASSLDPGRIGYGYTF.